Shown below are 7 T cell receptor beta chains from a single sample sequenced in a study of response to subunit inactivated influenza vaccine. Via MiXCR, TCRdb re-called the RT-PCR reads, giving one row per CDR3 protein. The sample has around 570,000 distinct CDR3 sequences, 11% seen once. Another study also made use of these data, one on T cells expressing NK-cell markers. That publication notes: Researchers built TCR beta cDNA using 5'RACE template switching with UMIs.

The input for sequencing was PBMCs from blood, taken on the day of vaccination. The receptor source for this set is a man aged 50 or older who received an inactivated influenza vaccine.

V usage is TRBV12-3 or TRBV12-4 and J usage is TRBJ2-7; D gene uncertain. The V end was cut by 6 bases, the J end by 5 bases, with 8 bases between. This CDR3 comprises 11 residues. DNA of the CDR3: TGTGCCAGCAGCGCCGGTAACGAGCAGTACTTC. Translation: CASSAGNEQYF.

This clonotype occurred many times. One junction end does not reproduce the germline sequence, and a read error may be involved. In DNA form, the CDR3 reads TGTGCCAGCAGCTTGGGACAGGTAAACGAGCAGTACTTC. Its protein product is CASSLGQVNEQYF. J is TRBJ2-7 and V is TRBV5-1, with 8 bases lining up with TRBD1. The CDR3 runs 13 residues. Per germline, CDR1 SGHRS and CDR2 YFSETQ.

This rearrangement joins TRBV19 to TRBJ2-5; 13 bases line up with TRBD2. The CDR3 sequence is 16 residues long. In germline, CDR1 is LNHDA, CDR2 SQIVND (reference sequence). V lost 7 bases to trimming and J lost 5 bases; unmatched junction nucleotides: 10. CDR3: CASKTTTSGRSETQYF. DNA for the CDR3: TGTGCCAGTAAAACCACGACTAGCGGGAGGAGTGAGACCCAGTACTTC.

This clonotype was counted many times. This chain uses TRBV6-5 with TRBJ1-1, with 8 nucleotides matching TRBD1. V lost 6 bases to trimming and J lost 11 bases; unmatched junction nucleotides: 8. The CDR3 extends over 12 amino acids. Per the germline V gene, CDR1 is MNHEY and CDR2 is SVGAGI. The CDR3 reads CASRTDRGWAFF. The CDR3 DNA sequence: TGTGCCAGCAGAACCGACAGGGGTTGGGCTTTCTTT.

This clonotype was observed a handful of times. The genes are TRBV2 and TRBJ2-1, with a tentative D call TRBD1 (5 bases). In germline, CDR1 is SNHLY, CDR2 FYNNEI. V was pared by 4 bases and J by 5 bases, with 12 bases between. The CDR3 runs to 14 residues. CDR3 nucleotides: TGTGCCAGCAGTGCGACAGAAAATAACAATGAGCAGTTCTTC. This gives the protein CASSATENNNEQFF.

This clonotype was found a few times. V is TRBV6-2 or TRBV6-3 and J is TRBJ1-5; TRBD1 might be the D (6 bases). V lost 7 bases, J lost 7 bases, and 11 bases lay in between. The CDR3 loop spans 12 amino acids. The germline gives CDR1 MNHEY, CDR2 SVGEGT. CDR3 residues: CASNKGGQPQHF. The CDR3 nucleotides are TGTGCCAGCAACAAGGGGGGACAGCCCCAGCATTTT.

This clonotype was detected a few times. CDR3 sequence: CASSLEAGVWYNEQFF. CDR3 DNA: TGCGCCAGCAGCTTGGAGGCAGGGGTTTGGTACAATGAGCAGTTCTTC. The V gene is TRBV5-1, the J gene TRBJ2-1, with D tentatively TRBD1 (6 bases). V lost 0 bases and J lost 4, with 14 bases in between. From germline, CDR1 is SGHRS and CDR2 YFSETQ. This CDR3 has 16 amino acids.